These T cell receptor beta chains were read from a single sample in a study of shared clonotypes between healthy human individuals. TCRdb keeps only in-frame clones here, not all; method: immunoSEQ multiplex PCR. The sample yields more than 1.2 million clones, approximately 98.5% seen once. Sequencing was carried out using naive CD4+ T cells sorted from blood. These receptors all come from a young man in good health. Each CDR3 is given with its conserved first and last residue. D genes are given only for firm matches. Expanded clones are given a class, and other clones once, few, many or no size at all.

j_gene: TRBJ2-5
d_gene: TRBD1
v_gene: TRBV5-1
abundance: .
CDR3aa: CASRTGTGWAKETQYF
CDR3nt: TGCGCCAGCAGAACCGGGACAGGTTGGGCCAAAGAGACCCAGTACTTC

j_gene: TRBJ1-2
d_gene: .
v_gene: TRBV28
abundance: .
CDR3aa: CASSLRAIYGYTF
CDR3nt: TGTGCCAGCAGTCTCAGGGCTATCTATGGCTACACCTTC

j_gene: TRBJ2-5
d_gene: .
v_gene: TRBV11-2
abundance: once
CDR3aa: CASSLAPGRLGETQYF
CDR3nt: TGTGCCAGCAGCTTAGCTCCGGGCAGGCTCGGGGAGACCCAGTACTTC

j_gene: TRBJ1-5
d_gene: TRBD1
v_gene: TRBV19
abundance: once
CDR3aa: CASRRPGQSNQPQHF
CDR3nt: TGTGCCAGTAGAAGACCGGGACAGAGTAATCAGCCCCAGCATTTT

j_gene: TRBJ2-7
d_gene: .
v_gene: TRBV5-1
abundance: .
CDR3aa: CASSLQGRGEYEQYF
CDR3nt: TGCGCCAGCAGCCTACAGGGAAGGGGTGAGTACGAGCAGTACTTC

j_gene: TRBJ2-3
d_gene: .
v_gene: TRBV29-1
abundance: once
CDR3aa: CSVGGIPSYTDTQYF
CDR3nt: TGCAGCGTTGGGGGTATCCCTTCTTACACAGATACGCAGTATTTT

j_gene: TRBJ1-4
d_gene: .
v_gene: TRBV2
abundance: .
CDR3aa: CASQEPSEKLFF
CDR3nt: TGTGCCAGCCAAGAACCGTCTGAAAAACTGTTTTTT

j_gene: TRBJ2-5
d_gene: .
v_gene: TRBV5-1
abundance: .
CDR3aa: CASSGRSQETQYF
CDR3nt: TGCGCCAGCAGCGGGAGGAGCCAAGAGACCCAGTACTTC

j_gene: TRBJ1-4
d_gene: .
v_gene: TRBV29-1
abundance: .
CDR3aa: CSVSLSANNEKLFF
CDR3nt: TGCAGCGTTTCCCTCTCGGCAAACAATGAAAAACTGTTTTTT

j_gene: TRBJ2-7
d_gene: .
v_gene: TRBV14
abundance: .
CDR3aa: CASSQGRYEQYF
CDR3nt: TGTGCCAGCAGCCAGGGTCGTTACGAGCAGTACTTC

j_gene: TRBJ2-1
d_gene: TRBD2
v_gene: TRBV4-2
abundance: once
CDR3aa: CASSQTGLAGGAEQFF
CDR3nt: TGTGCCAGCAGCCAGACCGGACTAGCGGGAGGGGCTGAGCAGTTCTTC

j_gene: TRBJ2-1
d_gene: .
v_gene: TRBV7-9
abundance: once
CDR3aa: CASSLLPPGWSSYNEQFF
CDR3nt: TGTGCCAGCAGCTTACTACCCCCCGGGTGGAGCTCCTACAATGAGCAGTTCTTC

j_gene: TRBJ2-2
d_gene: TRBD1
v_gene: TRBV11-2
abundance: .
CDR3aa: CASSSIRGPTTGELFF
CDR3nt: TGTGCCAGCAGCTCGATCAGGGGGCCGACCACCGGGGAGCTGTTTTTT

j_gene: TRBJ2-7
d_gene: .
v_gene: TRBV6-5
abundance: .
CDR3aa: CASSLGSYSTYEQYF
CDR3nt: TGTGCCAGCAGCCTGGGGAGCTATTCTACCTACGAGCAGTACTTC